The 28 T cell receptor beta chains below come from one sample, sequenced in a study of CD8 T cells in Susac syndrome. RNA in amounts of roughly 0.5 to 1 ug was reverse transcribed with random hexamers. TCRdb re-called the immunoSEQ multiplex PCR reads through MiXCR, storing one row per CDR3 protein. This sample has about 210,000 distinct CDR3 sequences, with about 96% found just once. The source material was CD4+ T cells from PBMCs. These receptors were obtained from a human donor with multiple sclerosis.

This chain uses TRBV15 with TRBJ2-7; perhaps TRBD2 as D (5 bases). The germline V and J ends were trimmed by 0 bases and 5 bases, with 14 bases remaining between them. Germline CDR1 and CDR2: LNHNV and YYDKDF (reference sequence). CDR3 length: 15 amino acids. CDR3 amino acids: CATSRDDGRRDEQYF. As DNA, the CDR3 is TGTGCCACCAGCAGAGATGATGGTCGGCGGGACGAGCAGTACTTC.

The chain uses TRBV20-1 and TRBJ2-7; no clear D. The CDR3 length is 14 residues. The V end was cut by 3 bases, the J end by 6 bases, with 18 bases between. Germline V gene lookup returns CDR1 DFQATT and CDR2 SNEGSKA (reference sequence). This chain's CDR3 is CSARGYSVASEQYF. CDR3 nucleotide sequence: TGCAGTGCTAGGGGGTACTCGGTTGCCAGCGAGCAGTACTTC.

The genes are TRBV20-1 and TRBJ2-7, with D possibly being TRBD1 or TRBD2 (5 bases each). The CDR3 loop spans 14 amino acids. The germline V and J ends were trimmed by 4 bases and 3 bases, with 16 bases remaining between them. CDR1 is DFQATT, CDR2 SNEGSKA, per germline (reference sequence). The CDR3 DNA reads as TGCAGTGCTAAGTTGGGACCTGGCAACTACGAGCAGTACTTC. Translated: CSAKLGPGNYEQYF.

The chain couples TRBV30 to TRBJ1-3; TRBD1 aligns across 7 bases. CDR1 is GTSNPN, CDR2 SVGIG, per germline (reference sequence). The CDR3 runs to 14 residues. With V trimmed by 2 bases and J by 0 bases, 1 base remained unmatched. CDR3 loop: CAWSRDSSGNTIYF. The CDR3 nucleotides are TGTGCCTGGAGTCGGGACAGCTCTGGAAACACCATATATTTT.

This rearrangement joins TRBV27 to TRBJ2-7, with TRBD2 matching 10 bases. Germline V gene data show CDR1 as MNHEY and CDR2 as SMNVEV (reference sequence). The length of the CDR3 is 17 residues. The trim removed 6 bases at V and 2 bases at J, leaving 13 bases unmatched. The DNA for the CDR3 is TGTGCCAGCAGGACAGGGAAAAGCGGGAGGGGTCCCTACGAGCAGTACTTC. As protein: CASRTGKSGRGPYEQYF.

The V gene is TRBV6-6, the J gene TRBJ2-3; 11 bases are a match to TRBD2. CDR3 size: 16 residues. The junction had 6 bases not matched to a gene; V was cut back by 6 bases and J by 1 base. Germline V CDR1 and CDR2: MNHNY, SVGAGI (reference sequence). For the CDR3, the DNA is TGTGCCAGCAGGGTCGGGACTAGCGGCGGCACAGATACGCAGTATTTT. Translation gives CASRVGTSGGTDTQYF.

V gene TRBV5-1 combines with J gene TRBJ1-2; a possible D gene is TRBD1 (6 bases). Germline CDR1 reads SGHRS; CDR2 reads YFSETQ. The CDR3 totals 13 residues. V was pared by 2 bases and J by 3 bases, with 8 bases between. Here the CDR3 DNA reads TGCGCCAGCAGCTTCAACAGGGACTATGGCTACACCTTC. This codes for CASSFNRDYGYTF.

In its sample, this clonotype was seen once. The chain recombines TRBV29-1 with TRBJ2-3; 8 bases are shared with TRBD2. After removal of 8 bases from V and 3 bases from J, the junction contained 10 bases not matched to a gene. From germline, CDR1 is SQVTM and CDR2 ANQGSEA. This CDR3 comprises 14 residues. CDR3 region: CSHRGASGTDTQYF. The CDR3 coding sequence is TGCAGCCACCGGGGAGCTAGCGGGACAGATACGCAGTATTTT.

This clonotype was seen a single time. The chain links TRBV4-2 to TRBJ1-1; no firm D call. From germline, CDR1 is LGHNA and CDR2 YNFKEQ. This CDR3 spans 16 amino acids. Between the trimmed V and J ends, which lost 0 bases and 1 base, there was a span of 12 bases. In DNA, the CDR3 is TGTGCCAGCAGCCAAGATTCGGCAGCGACGAACACTGAAGCTTTCTTT. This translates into CASSQDSAATNTEAFF.

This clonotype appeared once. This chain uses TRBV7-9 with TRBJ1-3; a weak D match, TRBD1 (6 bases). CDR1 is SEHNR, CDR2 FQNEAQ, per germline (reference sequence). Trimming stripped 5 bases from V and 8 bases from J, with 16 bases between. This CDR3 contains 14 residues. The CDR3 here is CASSPPTGYDTIYF. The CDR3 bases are TGTGCCAGCAGCCCCCCGACAGGCTACGACACCATATATTTT.

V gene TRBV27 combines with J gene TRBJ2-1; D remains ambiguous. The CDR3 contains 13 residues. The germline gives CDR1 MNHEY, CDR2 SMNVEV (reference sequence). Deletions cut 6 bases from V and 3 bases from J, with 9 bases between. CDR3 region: CASRDRVYNEQFF. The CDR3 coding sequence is TGTGCCAGCAGGGATAGGGTCTACAATGAGCAGTTCTTC.

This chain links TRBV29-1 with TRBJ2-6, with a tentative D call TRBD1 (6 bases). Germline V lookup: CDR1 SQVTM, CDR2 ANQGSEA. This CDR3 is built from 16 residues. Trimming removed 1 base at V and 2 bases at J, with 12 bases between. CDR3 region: CSVEAGAATGANVLTF. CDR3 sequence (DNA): TGCAGCGTTGAAGCAGGGGCTGCGACTGGGGCCAACGTCCTGACTTTC.

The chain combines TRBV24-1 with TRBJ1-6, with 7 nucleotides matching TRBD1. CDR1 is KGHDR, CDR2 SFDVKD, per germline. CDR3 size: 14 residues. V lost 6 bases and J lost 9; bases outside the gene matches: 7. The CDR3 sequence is CATSKQGYRSPLHF. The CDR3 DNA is TGTGCCACCAGTAAACAGGGGTATCGTTCACCCCTCCACTTT.

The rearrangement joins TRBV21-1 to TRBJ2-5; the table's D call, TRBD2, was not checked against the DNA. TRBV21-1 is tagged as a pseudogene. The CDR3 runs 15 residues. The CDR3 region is CASSKGRTLSETQYF. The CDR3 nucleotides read TGTGCCAGCAGCAAAGGAAGGACTCTATCAGAGACCCAGTACTTC.

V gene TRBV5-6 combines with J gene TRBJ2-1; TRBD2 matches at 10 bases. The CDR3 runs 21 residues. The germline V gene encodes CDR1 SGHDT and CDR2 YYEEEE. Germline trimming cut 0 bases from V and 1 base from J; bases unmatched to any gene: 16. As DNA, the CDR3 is TGTGCCAGCAGCTTGGTCGAGGGTTACTGGGTACTAGCGGGATCCTACAATGAGCAGTTCTTC. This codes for CASSLVEGYWVLAGSYNEQFF.

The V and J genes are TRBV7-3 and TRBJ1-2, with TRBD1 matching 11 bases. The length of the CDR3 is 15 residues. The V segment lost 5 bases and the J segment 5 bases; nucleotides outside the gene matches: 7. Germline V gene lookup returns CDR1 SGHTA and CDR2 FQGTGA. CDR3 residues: CASSPMGQGDYGYTF. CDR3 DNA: TGTGCCAGCAGCCCAATGGGACAGGGGGATTATGGCTACACCTTC.

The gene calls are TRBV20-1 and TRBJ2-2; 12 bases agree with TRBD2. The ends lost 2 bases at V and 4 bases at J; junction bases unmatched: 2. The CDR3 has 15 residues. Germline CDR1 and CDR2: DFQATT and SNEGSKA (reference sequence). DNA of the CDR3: TGCAGTGCTAGAAGGGGACTAGCGGGCACCGGGGAGCTGTTTTTT. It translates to CSARRGLAGTGELFF.

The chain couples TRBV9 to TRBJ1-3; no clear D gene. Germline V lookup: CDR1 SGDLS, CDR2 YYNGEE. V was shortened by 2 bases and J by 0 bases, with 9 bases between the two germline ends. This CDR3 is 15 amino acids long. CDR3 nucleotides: TGTGCCAGCAGCGTCGGTGGAAGCTCTGGAAACACCATATATTTT. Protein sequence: CASSVGGSSGNTIYF.

The CDR3 region has the DNA TGTGCCAGCAGTCCACCGCTGAACACCGGGGAGCTGTTTTTT. It encodes CASSPPLNTGELFF. The V gene is TRBV25-1, the J gene TRBJ2-2; no clear D. This CDR3 contains 14 residues. Trimming took 5 bases from V and 1 from J, leaving 8 bases between them. Germline V gene data show CDR1 as MGHDK and CDR2 as SYGVNS.

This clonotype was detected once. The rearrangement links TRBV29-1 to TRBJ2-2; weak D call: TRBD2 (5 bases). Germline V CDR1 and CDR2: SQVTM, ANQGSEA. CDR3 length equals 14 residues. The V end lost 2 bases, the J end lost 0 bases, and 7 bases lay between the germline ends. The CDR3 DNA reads TGCAGCGTTGAACCGGAGGCGAACACCGGGGAGCTGTTTTTT. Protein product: CSVEPEANTGELFF.

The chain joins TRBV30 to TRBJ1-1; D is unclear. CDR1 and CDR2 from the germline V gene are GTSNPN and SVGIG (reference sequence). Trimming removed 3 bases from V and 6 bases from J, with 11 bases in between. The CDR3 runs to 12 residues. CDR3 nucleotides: TGTGCCTGGAGCCTAGAACCTCCTGAAGCTTTCTTT. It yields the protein CAWSLEPPEAFF.

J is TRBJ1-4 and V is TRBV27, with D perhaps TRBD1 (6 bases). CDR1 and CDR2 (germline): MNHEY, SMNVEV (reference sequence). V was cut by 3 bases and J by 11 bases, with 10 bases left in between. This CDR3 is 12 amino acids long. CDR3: CASSFSQGKLFF. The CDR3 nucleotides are TGTGCCAGCAGTTTCTCACAGGGTAAACTGTTTTTT.

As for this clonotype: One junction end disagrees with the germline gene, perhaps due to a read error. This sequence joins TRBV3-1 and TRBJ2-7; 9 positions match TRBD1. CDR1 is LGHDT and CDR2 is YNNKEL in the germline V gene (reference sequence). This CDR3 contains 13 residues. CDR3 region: CASSQERGTGCHF. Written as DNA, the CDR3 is TGTGCCAGCAGCCAAGAGAGAGGGACAGGGTGCCACTTC.

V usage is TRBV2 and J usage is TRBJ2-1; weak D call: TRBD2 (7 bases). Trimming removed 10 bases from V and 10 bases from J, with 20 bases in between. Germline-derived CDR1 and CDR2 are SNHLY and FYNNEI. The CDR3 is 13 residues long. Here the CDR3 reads CATRGGGPDEQFF. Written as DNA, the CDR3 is TGTGCCACCCGAGGGGGAGGGCCCGACGAGCAGTTCTTC.

In DNA, the CDR3 is TGCAGCGTTGGGGCACGACCGAACACCGGGGAGCTGTTTTTT. Translated, it gives CSVGARPNTGELFF. The rearrangement uses TRBV29-1 and TRBJ2-2; unclear D gene. Germline V gene sequence: CDR1 SQVTM, CDR2 ANQGSEA. The CDR3 is 14 residues long. V lost 4 bases to trimming and J lost 0 bases, with 9 bases between them.

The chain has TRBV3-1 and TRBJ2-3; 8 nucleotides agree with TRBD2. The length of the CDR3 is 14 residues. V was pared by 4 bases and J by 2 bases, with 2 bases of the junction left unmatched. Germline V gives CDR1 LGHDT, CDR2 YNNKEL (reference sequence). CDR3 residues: CASSRGGPTDTQYF. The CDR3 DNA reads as TGTGCCAGCAGCCGCGGGGGGCCCACAGATACGCAGTATTTT.

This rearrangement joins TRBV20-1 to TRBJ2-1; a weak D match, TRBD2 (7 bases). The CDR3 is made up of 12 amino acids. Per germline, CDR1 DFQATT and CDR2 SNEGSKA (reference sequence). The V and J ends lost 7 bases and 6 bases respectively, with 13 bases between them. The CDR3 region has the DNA TGCAGTGAAGGGAGGGGGGGCAATGAGCAGTTCTTC. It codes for CSEGRGGNEQFF.

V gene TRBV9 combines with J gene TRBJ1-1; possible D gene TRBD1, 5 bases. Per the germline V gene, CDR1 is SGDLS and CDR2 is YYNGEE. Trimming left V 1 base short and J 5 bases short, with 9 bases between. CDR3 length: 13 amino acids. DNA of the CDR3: TGTGCCAGCAGCGTATCGACAGAAACTGAAGCTTTCTTT. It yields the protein CASSVSTETEAFF. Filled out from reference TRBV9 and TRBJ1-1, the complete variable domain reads DSGVTQTPKHLITATGQRVTLRCSPRSGDLSVYWYQQSLDQGLQFLIQYYNGEERAKGNILERFSAQQFPDLHSELNLSSLELGDSALYFCASSVSTETEAFFGQGTRLTVV.